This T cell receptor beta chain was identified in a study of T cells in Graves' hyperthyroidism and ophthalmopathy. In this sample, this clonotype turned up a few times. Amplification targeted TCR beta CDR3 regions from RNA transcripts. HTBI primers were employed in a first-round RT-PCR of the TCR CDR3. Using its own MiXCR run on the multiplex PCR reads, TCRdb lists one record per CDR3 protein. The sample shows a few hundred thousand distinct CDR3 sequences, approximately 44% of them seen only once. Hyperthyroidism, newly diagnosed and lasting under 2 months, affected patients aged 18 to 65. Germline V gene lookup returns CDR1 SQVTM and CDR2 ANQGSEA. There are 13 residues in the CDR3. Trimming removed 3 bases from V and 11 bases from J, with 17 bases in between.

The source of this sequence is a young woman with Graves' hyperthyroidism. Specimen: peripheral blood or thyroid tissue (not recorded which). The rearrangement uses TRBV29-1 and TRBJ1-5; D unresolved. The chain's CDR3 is CSVETGRQETQHF. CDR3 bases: TGCAGCGTTGAGACCGGGAGACAAGAGACCCAGCATTTT.